This TCR beta chain was recorded in a study of control samples from healthy donors and cancer patients (dated by TCRdb to about 2020). The library was generated by the immunoSEQ multiplex PCR assay. The source is immuneACCESS, and TCRdb retained only in-frame sequences with V and J called. Part of the clones is not carried over; for the studies checked, unresolved V genes explain less than half of this, and the remainder is unexplained. The sample table holds about 110,000 clones, of which 88% were seen once. In total, the top ten clones hold 3.7% of the sample. This clone was observed once. Its antigen is not yet known. Base qualities are not at hand, and no much larger clone is one base apart. The germline V gene provides CDR1 SGDLS and CDR2 YYNGEE. The junction shows trimming of 0 bases on V and 6 bases on J, and the gene matches do not reach 2 bases of it. The CDR3 covers 14 residues, taking in both the cysteine and the phenylalanine. Just CDR3 DNA is preserved here, 42 bases in frame from base 1.

The chain is made from TRBV9 and TRBJ2-1, with 8 central nucleotides matching TRBD2. Sequencing was performed on PBMCs. The TCR was taken from a woman aged 60-75 years with lung cancer. The sequenced DNA: TGTGCCAGCAGCGTAGCCGGGACTAGCAATGAGCAGTTCTTC. This translates into CASSVAGTSNEQFF.